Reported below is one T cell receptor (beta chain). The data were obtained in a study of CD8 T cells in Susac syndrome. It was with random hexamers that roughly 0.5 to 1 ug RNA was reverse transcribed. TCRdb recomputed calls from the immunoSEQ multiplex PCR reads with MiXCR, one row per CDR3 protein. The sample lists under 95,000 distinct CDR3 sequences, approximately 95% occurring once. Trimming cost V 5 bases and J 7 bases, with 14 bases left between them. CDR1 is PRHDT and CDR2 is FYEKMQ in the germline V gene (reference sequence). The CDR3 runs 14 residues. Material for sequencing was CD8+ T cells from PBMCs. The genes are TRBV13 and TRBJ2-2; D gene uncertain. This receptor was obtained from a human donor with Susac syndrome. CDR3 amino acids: CASSPRGEGGELFF. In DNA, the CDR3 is TGTGCCAGCAGCCCAAGAGGAGAAGGCGGGGAGCTGTTTTTT.